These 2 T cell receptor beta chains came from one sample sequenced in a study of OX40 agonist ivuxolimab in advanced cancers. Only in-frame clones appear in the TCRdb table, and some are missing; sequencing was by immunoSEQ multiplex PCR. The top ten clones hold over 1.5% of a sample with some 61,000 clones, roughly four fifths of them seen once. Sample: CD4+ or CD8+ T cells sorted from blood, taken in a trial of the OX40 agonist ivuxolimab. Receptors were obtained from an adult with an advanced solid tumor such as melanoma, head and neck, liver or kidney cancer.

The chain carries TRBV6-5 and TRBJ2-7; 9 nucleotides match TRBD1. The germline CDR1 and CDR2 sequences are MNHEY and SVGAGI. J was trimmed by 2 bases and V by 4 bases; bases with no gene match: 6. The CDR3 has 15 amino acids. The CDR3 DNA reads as TGTGCCAGCAGTTCCCGACAGGGGGGCCCCTACGAGCAGTACTTC. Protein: CASSSRQGGPYEQYF.

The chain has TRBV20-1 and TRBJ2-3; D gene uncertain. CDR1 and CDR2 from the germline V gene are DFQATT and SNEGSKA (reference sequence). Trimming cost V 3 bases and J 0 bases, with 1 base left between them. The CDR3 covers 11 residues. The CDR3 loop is CSARSTDTQYF. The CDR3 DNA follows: TGCAGTGCTAGGAGCACAGATACGCAGTATTTT.